Listed here are 26 T cell receptor beta chains from one sample, sequenced in a study of regulatory T cells in long-lasting Graves disease. This sample's time point: newly diagnosed GD, antithyroid drugs for less than 3 months. Extracted PBMC RNA gave rise to the TCR library. Library construction for TCR beta used iRepertoire HTBI primers and Arm-PCR of CDR3 regions. Each CDR3 protein gets one entry after TCRdb re-called the multiplex PCR reads with MiXCR. The sample lists about 330,000 distinct CDR3 sequences, roughly 15% occurring once. The sample also formed part of further work on T cells in Graves' hyperthyroidism and ophthalmopathy.

This material consisted of peripheral blood mononuclear cells (PBMCs), taken at new diagnosis, from a patient treated with antithyroid drugs. The source is a woman younger than 35 with Graves disease.

This clonotype occurred many times. J is TRBJ2-2 and V is TRBV5-1; D not certain. The germline V gene has CDR1 SGHRS and CDR2 YFSETQ. There are 15 residues in the CDR3. The germline V and J ends were trimmed by 0 bases and 0 bases, with 6 bases remaining between them. The CDR3 reads CASSLGAANTGELFF. The DNA of the CDR3 is TGCGCCAGCAGCTTGGGGGCGGCGAACACCGGGGAGCTGTTTTTT.

The genes are TRBV6-1 and TRBJ2-2, with TRBD2 matching 8 bases. V dropped 6 bases and J dropped 1; count of bases not matched to a gene: 7. Germline V lookup: CDR1 MNHNS, CDR2 SASEGT. CDR3 length: 16 amino acids. CDR3: CASRSYLAGNTGELFF. Here the CDR3 DNA reads TGTGCCAGCAGGTCCTACCTAGCGGGGAACACCGGGGAGCTGTTTTTT.

This clonotype was seen ten or more times. This chain uses TRBV5-1 with TRBJ2-2; 12 bases agree with TRBD2. This CDR3 has 17 amino acids. The germline V gene encodes CDR1 SGHRS and CDR2 YFSETQ. The trim removed 1 base at V and 3 bases at J, leaving 4 bases unmatched. DNA for the CDR3: TGCGCCAGCAGCTTGCCTAGCGGGGGGGCGGACACCGGGGAGCTGTTTTTT. It yields the protein CASSLPSGGADTGELFF.

This clonotype was recorded many times. V and J are TRBV12-3 or TRBV12-4 and TRBJ2-2; TRBD2 matches 12 bases. The CDR3 consists of 15 residues. V was clipped by 6 bases and J by 8 bases; unmatched bases: 7. This CDR3 reads CASSSSGGAFGELFF. Here the CDR3 DNA reads TGTGCCAGCAGCTCTAGCGGGGGGGCTTTTGGGGAGCTGTTTTTT.

The chain uses TRBV30 and TRBJ1-3; unclear D gene. Per the germline V gene, CDR1 is GTSNPN and CDR2 is SVGIG (reference sequence). The germline V and J ends were trimmed by 0 bases and 1 base, with 7 bases remaining between them. The CDR3 has 14 amino acids. Here the CDR3 DNA reads TGTGCCTGGAGTGTACCGGGGTCTGGAAACACCATATATTTT. Protein sequence: CAWSVPGSGNTIYF. Looking up the rest from reference TRBV30 and TRBJ1-3 gives the full variable domain: SQTIHQWPATLVQPVGSPLSLECTVEGTSNPNLYWYRQAAGRGLQLLFYSVGIGQISSEVPQNLSASRPQDRQFILSSKKLLLSDSGFYLCAWSVPGSGNTIYFGEGSWLTVV.

This clonotype was seen at least ten times. The rearrangement links TRBV3-1 to TRBJ2-1; possibly TRBD2 for D (7 bases). V was clipped by 7 bases and J by 8 bases, with 12 bases between them. The CDR3 consists of 12 residues. Germline lookup yields CDR1 LGHDT and CDR2 YNNKEL (reference sequence). CDR3 coding DNA: TGTGCCAGCATGGGGGGGGGCTATGAGCAGTTCTTC. Translation: CASMGGGYEQFF.

This clonotype was observed many times. J is TRBJ1-5 and V is TRBV28, with D unclear. The germline V gene encodes CDR1 MDHEN and CDR2 SYDVKM. V was shortened by 1 base and J by 3 bases, with 7 bases between the two germline ends. CDR3 size: 14 residues. The CDR3 loop reads CASSLSVTNQPQHF. The CDR3, as DNA: TGTGCCAGCAGTTTATCGGTTACCAATCAGCCCCAGCATTTT. The full variable domain, completed using reference TRBV28 and TRBJ1-5, is DVKVTQSSRYLVKRTGEKVFLECVQDMDHENMFWYRQDPGLGLRLIYFSYDVKMKEKGDIPEGYSVSREKKERFSLILESASTNQTSMYLCASSLSVTNQPQHFGDGTRLSIL.

At least ten counts were recorded for this clonotype. CDR3 coding DNA: TGCGCCAGCAGCTTATCGGGGCTCACCTACAATGAGCAGTTCTTC. Its translation is CASSLSGLTYNEQFF. V gene TRBV5-1 combines with J gene TRBJ2-1; D is possibly TRBD1 or TRBD2 (5 bases each). The length of the CDR3 is 15 residues. Trimming left V 2 bases short and J 2 bases short, with 11 bases between. Germline lookup yields CDR1 SGHRS and CDR2 YFSETQ.

The chain carries TRBV11-2 and TRBJ1-1; TRBD1 aligns across 12 bases. Unmatched junction bases numbered 8, after V lost 3 bases and J lost 6 bases. Germline values: CDR1 SGHAT, CDR2 FQNNGV. This CDR3 is built from 16 residues. The CDR3 protein is CASSFTPGQGAPEAFF. DNA of the CDR3: TGTGCCAGCAGCTTCACGCCGGGACAGGGGGCTCCTGAAGCTTTCTTT.

This clonotype was counted at least ten times. V is TRBV30 and J is TRBJ2-1; D perhaps matches TRBD2 (7 bases). The V and J ends lost 2 bases and 7 bases respectively, with 21 bases between them. Germline values: CDR1 GTSNPN, CDR2 SVGIG (reference sequence). The CDR3 runs 16 residues. CDR3 bases: TGTGCCTGGAGTCCCCCCCTCGGGGGGCTGATGAATGAGCAGTTCTTC. Protein product: CAWSPPLGGLMNEQFF. Full variable domain (missing parts from reference TRBV30 and TRBJ2-1): SQTIHQWPATLVQPVGSPLSLECTVEGTSNPNLYWYRQAAGRGLQLLFYSVGIGQISSEVPQNLSASRPQDRQFILSSKKLLLSDSGFYLCAWSPPLGGLMNEQFFGPGTRLTVL.

At least ten counts were recorded for this clonotype. The V and J genes are TRBV12-3 or TRBV12-4 and TRBJ1-5, with D perhaps TRBD1 (6 bases). Trimming removed 6 bases from V and 1 base from J, with 16 bases in between. This CDR3 spans 16 amino acids. CDR3 region: CASRSGGAVSNQPQHF. CDR3 sequence (DNA): TGTGCCAGCAGATCGGGGGGGGCCGTGAGCAATCAGCCCCAGCATTTT.

This clonotype has ten or more counts. The chain uses TRBV20-1 and TRBJ1-1; D may be TRBD1 (5 bases). The CDR3 sequence is 13 residues long. Looked up from germline, CDR1 is DFQATT and CDR2 is SNEGSKA (reference sequence). V gave up 6 bases and J gave up 5 bases, with 16 bases separating them. DNA of the CDR3: TGCAGTGCGGGTCGTGGGGGGGGGACTGAAGCTTTCTTT. It yields the protein CSAGRGGGTEAFF.

This clonotype has at least ten counts. The chain recombines TRBV18 with TRBJ1-5, with D possibly matching TRBD1 (5 bases). The germline gives CDR1 KGHSH, CDR2 LQKENI. V gave up 3 bases and J gave up 3 bases, with 12 bases separating them. There are 15 residues in the CDR3. The CDR3 sequence is CASSPRQISNQPQHF. In DNA form, the CDR3 reads TGTGCCAGCTCACCGCGACAGATTTCCAATCAGCCCCAGCATTTT.

There are many counts of this clonotype. CDR3 DNA: TGTGCCAGCAGCCAAAACTCCGGCTCTGGAAACACCATATATTTT. Its translation: CASSQNSGSGNTIYF. V usage is TRBV3-1 and J usage is TRBJ1-3; D is uncertain. Trimming pared 2 bases from V and 0 bases from J, leaving 8 bases between. Looked up from germline, CDR1 is LGHDT and CDR2 is YNNKEL (reference sequence). The CDR3 contains 15 residues.

This clonotype appeared many times. This rearrangement joins TRBV7-9 to TRBJ2-7; 9 bases are a match to TRBD1. This CDR3 has 16 residues. Germline V gene sequence: CDR1 SEHNR, CDR2 FQNEAQ (reference sequence). Trimming removed 1 base from V and 6 bases from J; junction bases left unmatched: 10. CDR3 in amino acids: CASSLGAGTGIPEQYF. As DNA, the CDR3 is TGTGCCAGCAGCTTAGGGGCCGGGACAGGGATCCCCGAGCAGTACTTC.

The chain links TRBV14 to TRBJ1-2; no definite D call. V was shortened by 2 bases and J by 4 bases, with 11 bases between the two germline ends. The CDR3 consists of 14 residues. From germline, CDR1 is SGHDN and CDR2 FVKESK. The CDR3 sequence: CASSQFEGGYGYTF. In DNA, the CDR3 is TGTGCCAGCAGCCAATTCGAAGGTGGCTATGGCTACACCTTC.

This clonotype was observed many times. The chain recombines TRBV5-1 with TRBJ2-1, with D maybe TRBD1 (5 bases). This CDR3 region has 15 residues. Per germline, CDR1 SGHRS and CDR2 YFSETQ. V was shortened by 9 bases and J by 2 bases, with 18 bases between the two germline ends. This chain's CDR3 is CATYQGNVPYNEQFF. The CDR3 DNA reads TGCGCCACCTACCAGGGCAATGTTCCCTACAATGAGCAGTTCTTC.

V gene TRBV30 combines with J gene TRBJ2-1; D is possibly TRBD2 (6 bases). CDR3 size: 15 residues. In germline, CDR1 is GTSNPN, CDR2 SVGIG (reference sequence). Trimming took off 2 bases at V and 0 bases at J, with 11 bases between the two ends. The DNA for the CDR3 is TGTGCCTGGAGTCCAGCGGGCATCTCCTACAATGAGCAGTTCTTC. Amino acid sequence: CAWSPAGISYNEQFF. The whole variable domain, filled in from reference TRBV30 and TRBJ2-1, reads SQTIHQWPATLVQPVGSPLSLECTVEGTSNPNLYWYRQAAGRGLQLLFYSVGIGQISSEVPQNLSASRPQDRQFILSSKKLLLSDSGFYLCAWSPAGISYNEQFFGPGTRLTVL.

This clonotype was observed a handful of times. This chain uses TRBV19 with TRBJ1-5, with D hard to call. Trimming took off 3 bases at V and 0 bases at J, with 12 bases between the two ends. Germline V gene lookup returns CDR1 LNHDA and CDR2 SQIVND (reference sequence). The CDR3 contains 16 residues. DNA for the CDR3: TGTGCCAGTAGTATTGTGCCAAGATATAGCAATCAGCCCCAGCATTTT. It encodes CASSIVPRYSNQPQHF.

J is TRBJ2-2 and V is TRBV29-1, with D tentatively TRBD2 (6 bases). V was clipped by 3 bases and J by 1 base, with 6 bases between them. Germline CDR1 and CDR2: SQVTM and ANQGSEA. The CDR3 has 13 residues. CDR3 protein: CSVERENTGELFF. CDR3 nucleotides: TGCAGCGTTGAGCGGGAGAACACCGGGGAGCTGTTTTTT.

This clonotype showed up many times. At one end the junction does not follow the germline gene, possibly because of a read error. The V call is TRBV7-7, the J call TRBJ2-5; 15 bases map to TRBD2. CDR3 length equals 16 residues. Per the germline V gene, CDR1 is SSHAT and CDR2 is FNYEAQ (reference sequence). The chain's CDR3 is CASSQGLAGGSETQYF. CDR3 bases: TGTGCTAGCAGCCAGGGACTAGCGGGAGGCTCGGAGACCCAGTACTTC.

At least ten counts were recorded for this clonotype. The chain joins TRBV11-2 to TRBJ2-2; D might be TRBD2 (5 bases). The CDR3 length is 14 residues. The V end was cut by 5 bases, the J end by 5 bases, with 12 bases between. Germline-derived CDR1 and CDR2 are SGHAT and FQNNGV. The CDR3 sequence: CASSAQRATGELFF. In DNA, the CDR3 is TGTGCCAGCAGCGCCCAGAGGGCGACCGGGGAGCTGTTTTTT. Looking up the rest from reference TRBV11-2 and TRBJ2-2 gives the full variable domain: EAGVAQSPRYKIIEKRQSVAFWCNPISGHATLYWYQQILGQGPKLLIQFQNNGVVDDSQLPKDRFSAERLKGVDSTLKIQPAKLEDSAVYLCASSAQRATGELFFGEGSRLTVL.

In this sample, this clonotype turned up many times. The V call is TRBV3-1, the J call TRBJ1-1; D uncertain. CDR1 LGHDT and CDR2 YNNKEL come from the germline V gene (reference sequence). Trimming removed 2 bases from V and 2 bases from J, with 9 bases in between. This CDR3 contains 14 residues. In nucleotides, the CDR3 is TGTGCCAGCAGCCAACTTCCATATAACACTGAAGCTTTCTTT. The encoded protein is CASSQLPYNTEAFF.

This clonotype has more than one count but fewer than ten. J is TRBJ2-5 and V is TRBV7-9; D might be TRBD2 (6 bases). Germline V gives CDR1 SEHNR, CDR2 FQNEAQ (reference sequence). The CDR3 totals 14 residues. Trimming shortened V by 2 bases and J by 3 bases, and 10 bases separated the two germline ends. CDR3 in amino acids: CASSLLGLEETQYF. The CDR3 DNA is TGTGCCAGCAGCTTACTGGGACTTGAAGAGACCCAGTACTTC.

This clonotype was counted only a few times. The chain has TRBV5-1 and TRBJ1-5; 7 bases match TRBD1. Trimming at V came to 7 bases and at J to 4 bases, leaving 8 bases not matched to a gene. This CDR3 contains 14 residues. Per germline, CDR1 SGHRS and CDR2 YFSETQ. The CDR3 coding sequence is TGCGCCAGCTCCCCTGGACAGGAGAATCAGCCCCAGCATTTT. It yields the protein CASSPGQENQPQHF.

This clonotype appeared many times. CDR3 loop: CSASGVSGNEKLFF. As DNA, the CDR3 is TGCAGTGCTAGTGGGGTCAGCGGAAATGAAAAACTGTTTTTT. The rearrangement uses TRBV20-1 and TRBJ1-4, with D hard to call. Per the germline V gene, CDR1 is DFQATT and CDR2 is SNEGSKA (reference sequence). Trimming shortened V by 3 bases and J by 5 bases, and 13 bases separated the two germline ends. The CDR3 runs 14 residues.